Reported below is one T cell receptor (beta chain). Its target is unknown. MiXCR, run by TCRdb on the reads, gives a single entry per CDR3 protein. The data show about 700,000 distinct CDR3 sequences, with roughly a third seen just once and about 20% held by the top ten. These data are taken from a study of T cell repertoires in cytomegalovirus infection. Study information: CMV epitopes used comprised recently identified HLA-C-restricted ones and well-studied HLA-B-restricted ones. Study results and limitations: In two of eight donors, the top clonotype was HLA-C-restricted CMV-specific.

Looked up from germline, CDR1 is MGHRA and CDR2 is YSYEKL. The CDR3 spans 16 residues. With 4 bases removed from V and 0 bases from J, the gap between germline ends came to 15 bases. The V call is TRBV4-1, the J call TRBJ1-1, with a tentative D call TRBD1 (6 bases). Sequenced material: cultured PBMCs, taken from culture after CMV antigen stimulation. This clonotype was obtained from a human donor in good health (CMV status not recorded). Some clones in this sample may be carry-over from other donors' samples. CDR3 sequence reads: CASSPVEGGMNTEAFF. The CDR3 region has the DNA TGCGCCAGCAGCCCGGTCGAGGGGGGGATGAACACTGAAGCTTTCTTT.